The table lists the clone carrying this TCR beta chain with many counts. Antigen unknown. Time point reported: patch test 1, 2 weeks after DPC sensitization. Treatment of the sample: therapeutic diphenylcyclopropenone sensitization with weekly scalp DPC. This sample stems from a study of human T cells and chemical hapten exposure. Study-wide points: TCRs at a frequency above 1 in 1000 stayed unchanged with DPC sensitization. Donors were affected by alopecia, so their immune reaction might vary from that of healthy individuals.

Trimming cost V 0 bases and J 12 bases, with 15 bases left between them. The CDR3 runs 14 residues. Germline V CDR1 and CDR2: ENHRY, SYGVKD. One entry per CDR3 protein results from TCRdb running MiXCR on the RACE reads. This table has 300,000 to 400,000 distinct CDR3 sequences, around 6.9% appearing once. The sequence was obtained from a woman between 18 and 29 years old with alopecia areata. Some clones in this sample may be carry-over from other donors' samples. Source: whole blood, taken in connection with sensitization to the hapten diphenylcyclopropenone (DPC). The V call is TRBV10-3, the J call TRBJ2-1; perhaps TRBD2 as D (5 bases). CDR3 nucleotide sequence: TGTGCCATCAGTGAGTCCCTACGGGTCGCGGGGCAGTTCTTC. Translation gives CAISESLRVAGQFF.